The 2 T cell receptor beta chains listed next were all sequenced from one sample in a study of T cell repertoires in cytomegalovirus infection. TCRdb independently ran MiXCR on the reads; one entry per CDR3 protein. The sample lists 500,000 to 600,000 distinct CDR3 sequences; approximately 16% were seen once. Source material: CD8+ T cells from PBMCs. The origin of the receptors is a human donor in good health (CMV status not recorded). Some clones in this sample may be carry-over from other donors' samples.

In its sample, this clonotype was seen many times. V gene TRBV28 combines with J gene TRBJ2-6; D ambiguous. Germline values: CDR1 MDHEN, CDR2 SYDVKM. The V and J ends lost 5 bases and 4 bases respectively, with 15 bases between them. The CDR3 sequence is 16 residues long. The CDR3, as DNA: TGTGCCAGCAGTCCAGGACCTCAGGACGGGGCCAACGTCCTGACTTTC. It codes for CASSPGPQDGANVLTF.

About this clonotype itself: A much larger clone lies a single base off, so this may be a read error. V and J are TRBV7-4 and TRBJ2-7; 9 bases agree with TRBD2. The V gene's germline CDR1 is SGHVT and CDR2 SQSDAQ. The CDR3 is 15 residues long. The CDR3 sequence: CASSLNSGSSYERYF. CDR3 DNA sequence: TGTGCCAGCAGCCTTAATAGCGGGAGCTCCTACGAGCGGTACTTC.